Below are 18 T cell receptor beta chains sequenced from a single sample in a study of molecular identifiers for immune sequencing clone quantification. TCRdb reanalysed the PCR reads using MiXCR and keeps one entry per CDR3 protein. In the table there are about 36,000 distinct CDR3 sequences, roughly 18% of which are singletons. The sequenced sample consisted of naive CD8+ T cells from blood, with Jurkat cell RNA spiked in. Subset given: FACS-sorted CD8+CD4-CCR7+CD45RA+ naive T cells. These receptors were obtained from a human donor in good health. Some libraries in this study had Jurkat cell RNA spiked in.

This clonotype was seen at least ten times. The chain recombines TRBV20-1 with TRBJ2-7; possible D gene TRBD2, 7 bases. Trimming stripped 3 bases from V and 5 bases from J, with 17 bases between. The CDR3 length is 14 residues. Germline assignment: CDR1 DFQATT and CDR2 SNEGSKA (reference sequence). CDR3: CSARFAGASHEQYF. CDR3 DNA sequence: TGCAGTGCTAGGTTTGCGGGGGCGAGCCACGAGCAGTACTTC.

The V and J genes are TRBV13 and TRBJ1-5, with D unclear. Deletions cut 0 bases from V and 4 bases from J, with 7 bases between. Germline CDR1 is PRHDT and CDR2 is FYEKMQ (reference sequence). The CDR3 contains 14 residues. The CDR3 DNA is TGTGCCAGCAGCTTAGGGAACGTAAATCAGCCCCAGCATTTT. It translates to CASSLGNVNQPQHF.

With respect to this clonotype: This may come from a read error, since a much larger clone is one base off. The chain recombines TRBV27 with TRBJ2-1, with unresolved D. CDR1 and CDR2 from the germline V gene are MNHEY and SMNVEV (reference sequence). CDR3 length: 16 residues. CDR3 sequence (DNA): TGTGCCAGCAGTTTATCGCCCCTGGGGAATAGCAATGAGCAGCTCTTC. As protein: CASSLSPLGNSNEQLF.

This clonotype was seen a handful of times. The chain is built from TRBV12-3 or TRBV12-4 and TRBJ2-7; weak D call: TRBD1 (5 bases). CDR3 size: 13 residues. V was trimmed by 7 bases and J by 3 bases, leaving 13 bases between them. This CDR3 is CASTEDTDYEQYF. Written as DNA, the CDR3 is TGTGCCAGCACCGAGGACACCGACTACGAGCAGTACTTC.

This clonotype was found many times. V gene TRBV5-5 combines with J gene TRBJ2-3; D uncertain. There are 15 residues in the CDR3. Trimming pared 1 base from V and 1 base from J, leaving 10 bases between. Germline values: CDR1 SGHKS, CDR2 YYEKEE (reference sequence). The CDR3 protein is CASSLPFSGTDTQYF. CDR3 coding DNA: TGTGCCAGCAGCTTGCCTTTCTCGGGCACAGATACGCAGTATTTT.

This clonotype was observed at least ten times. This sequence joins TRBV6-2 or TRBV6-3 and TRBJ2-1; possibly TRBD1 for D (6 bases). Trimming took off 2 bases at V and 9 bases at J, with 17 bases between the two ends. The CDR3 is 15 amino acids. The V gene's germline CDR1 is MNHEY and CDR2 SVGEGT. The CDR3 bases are TGTGCCAGCAGTTACGGGATAACAGGGTATAGTGAGCAGTTCTTC. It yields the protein CASSYGITGYSEQFF.

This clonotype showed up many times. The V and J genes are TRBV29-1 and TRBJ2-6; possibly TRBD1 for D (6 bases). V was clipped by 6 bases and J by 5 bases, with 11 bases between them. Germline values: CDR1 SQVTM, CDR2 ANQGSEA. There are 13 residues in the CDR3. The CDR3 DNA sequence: TGCAGCGTGATACGGGACAGGGCCAACGTCCTGACTTTC. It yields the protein CSVIRDRANVLTF.

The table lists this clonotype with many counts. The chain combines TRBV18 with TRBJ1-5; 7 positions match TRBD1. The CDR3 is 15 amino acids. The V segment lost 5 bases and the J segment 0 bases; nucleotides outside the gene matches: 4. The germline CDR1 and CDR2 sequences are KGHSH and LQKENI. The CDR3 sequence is CASSTRDSSNQPQHF. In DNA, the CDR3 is TGTGCCAGCTCAACTAGGGACAGTAGCAATCAGCCCCAGCATTTT.

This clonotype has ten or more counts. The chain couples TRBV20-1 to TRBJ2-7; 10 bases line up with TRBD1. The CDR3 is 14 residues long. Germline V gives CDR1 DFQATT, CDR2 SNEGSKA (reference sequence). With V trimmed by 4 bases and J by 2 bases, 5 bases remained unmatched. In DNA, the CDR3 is TGCAGTGCTACCTTTGACAGGGGGCCCTACGAGCAGTACTTC. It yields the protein CSATFDRGPYEQYF.

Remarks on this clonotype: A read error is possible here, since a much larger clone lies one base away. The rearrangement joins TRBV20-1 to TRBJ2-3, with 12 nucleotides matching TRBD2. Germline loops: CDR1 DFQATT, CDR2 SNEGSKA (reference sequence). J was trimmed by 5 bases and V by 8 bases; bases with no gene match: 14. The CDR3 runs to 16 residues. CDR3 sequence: CSTRRTSGTFGDTQYF. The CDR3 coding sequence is TGCAGTACTCGTAGGACTAGCGGGACATTCGGAGATACGCAGTATTTT.

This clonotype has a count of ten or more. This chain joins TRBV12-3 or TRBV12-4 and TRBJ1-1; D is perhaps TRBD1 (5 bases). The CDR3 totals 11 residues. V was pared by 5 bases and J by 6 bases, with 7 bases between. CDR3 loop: CASSQGSEAFF. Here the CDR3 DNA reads TGTGCCAGCAGTCAGGGATCTGAAGCTTTCTTT.

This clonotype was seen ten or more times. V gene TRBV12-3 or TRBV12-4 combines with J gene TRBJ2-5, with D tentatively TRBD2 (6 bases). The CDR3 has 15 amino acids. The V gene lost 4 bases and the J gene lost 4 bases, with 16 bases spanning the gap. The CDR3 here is CASSSTSPGGETQYF. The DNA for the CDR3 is TGTGCCAGCAGTTCAACCTCGCCCGGGGGAGAGACCCAGTACTTC.

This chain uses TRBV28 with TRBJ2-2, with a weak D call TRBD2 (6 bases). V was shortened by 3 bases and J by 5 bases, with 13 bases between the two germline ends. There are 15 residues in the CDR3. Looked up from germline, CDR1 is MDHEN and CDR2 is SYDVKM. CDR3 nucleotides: TGTGCCAGCAGTTTGCGGGACGGCATAACCGGGGAGCTGTTTTTT. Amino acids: CASSLRDGITGELFF.

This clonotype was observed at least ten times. CDR3 protein: CASTPLSTRTITDTQYF. In DNA form, the CDR3 reads TGTGCCAGCACTCCCCTGTCGACCCGGACAATCACAGATACGCAGTATTTT. This chain uses TRBV27 with TRBJ2-3; D is possibly TRBD1 (5 bases). CDR3 size: 17 residues. Germline CDR1 reads MNHEY; CDR2 reads SMNVEV (reference sequence). V was trimmed by 7 bases and J by 2 bases, leaving 22 bases between them.

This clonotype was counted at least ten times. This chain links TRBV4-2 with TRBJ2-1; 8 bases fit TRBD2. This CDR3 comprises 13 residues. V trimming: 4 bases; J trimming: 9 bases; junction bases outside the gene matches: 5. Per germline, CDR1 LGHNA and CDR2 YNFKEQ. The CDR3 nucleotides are TGTGCCAGCAGCCTCCCCGGGGGGGTTGAGCAGTTCTTC. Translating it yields CASSLPGGVEQFF.

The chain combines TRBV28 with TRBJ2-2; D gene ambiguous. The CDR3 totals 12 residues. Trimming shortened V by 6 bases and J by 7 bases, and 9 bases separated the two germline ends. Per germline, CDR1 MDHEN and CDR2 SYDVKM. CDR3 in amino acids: CASSPTRGELFF. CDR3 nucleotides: TGTGCCAGCAGCCCTACTCGCGGGGAGCTGTTTTTT.

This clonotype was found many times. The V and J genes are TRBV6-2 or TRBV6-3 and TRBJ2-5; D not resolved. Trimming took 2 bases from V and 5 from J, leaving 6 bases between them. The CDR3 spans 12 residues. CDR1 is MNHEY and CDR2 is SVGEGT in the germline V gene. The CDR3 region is CASSYVGETQYF. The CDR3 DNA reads TGTGCCAGCAGTTACGTCGGGGAGACCCAGTACTTC.

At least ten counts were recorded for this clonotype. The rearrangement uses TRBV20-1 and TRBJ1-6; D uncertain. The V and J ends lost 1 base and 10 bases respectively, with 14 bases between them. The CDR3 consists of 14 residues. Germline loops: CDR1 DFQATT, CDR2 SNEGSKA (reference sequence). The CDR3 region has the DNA TGCAGTGCTAGAGCCCTTGGGGAGGCATCACCCCTCCACTTT. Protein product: CSARALGEASPLHF.